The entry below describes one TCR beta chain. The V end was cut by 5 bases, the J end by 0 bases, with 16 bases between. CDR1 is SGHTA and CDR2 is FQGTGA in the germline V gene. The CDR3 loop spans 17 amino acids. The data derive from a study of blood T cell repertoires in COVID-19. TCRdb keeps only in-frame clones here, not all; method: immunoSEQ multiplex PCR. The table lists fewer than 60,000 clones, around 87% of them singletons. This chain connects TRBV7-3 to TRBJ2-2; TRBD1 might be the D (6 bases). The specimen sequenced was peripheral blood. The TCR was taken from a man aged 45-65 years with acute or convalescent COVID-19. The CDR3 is CASSPVPGHTNTGELFF. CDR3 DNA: TGTGCCAGCAGCCCCGTGCCGGGACACACGAACACCGGGGAGCTGTTTTTT.